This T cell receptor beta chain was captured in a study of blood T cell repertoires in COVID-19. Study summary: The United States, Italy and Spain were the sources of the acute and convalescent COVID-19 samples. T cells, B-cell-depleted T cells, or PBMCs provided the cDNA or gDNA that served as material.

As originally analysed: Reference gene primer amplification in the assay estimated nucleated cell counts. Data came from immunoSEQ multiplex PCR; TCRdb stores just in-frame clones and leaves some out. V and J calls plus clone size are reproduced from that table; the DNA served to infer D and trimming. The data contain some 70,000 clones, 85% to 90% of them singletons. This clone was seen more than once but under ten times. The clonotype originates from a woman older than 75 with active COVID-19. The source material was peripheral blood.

Here the CDR3 DNA reads TGTGCCAGCAGCTTAGTTGGAGCTAACTATGGCTACACCTTC. This codes for CASSLVGANYGYTF. This chain uses TRBV7-2 with TRBJ1-2, with D unresolved. CDR1 and CDR2 (germline): SGHTA, FQGNSA. Trimming shortened V by 1 base and J by 0 bases, and 6 bases separated the two germline ends. The CDR3 sequence is 14 residues long. Full variable domain (remainder filled in from reference TRBV7-2 and TRBJ1-2): GAGVSQSPSNKVTEKGKDVELRCDPISGHTALYWYRQSLGQGLEFLIYFQGNSAPDKSGLPSDRFSAERTGGSVSTLTIQRTQQEDSAVYLCASSLVGANYGYTFGSGTRLTVV.